This TCR beta chain was retrieved from a study of T cell responses to AZD1222 COVID-19 vaccine. This CDR3 region has 13 residues. Per the germline V gene, CDR1 is MGHDK and CDR2 is SYGVNS. V was pared by 5 bases and J by 1 base, with 8 bases between. The data were produced by immunoSEQ multiplex PCR, yet TCRdb's version contains in-frame clones alone and is incomplete. The repertoire has 160,000 or so clones, over 80% of them found once; the top ten carry just over 9%. The source was peripheral blood, collected 28 days after the second AZD1222 dose. The chain joins TRBV25-1 to TRBJ1-1; D gene uncertain. This receptor was obtained from an adult who received the AZD1222 COVID-19 vaccine. The CDR3 region is CASSHLTNTEAFF. CDR3 in DNA: TGTGCCAGCAGTCATTTAACGAACACTGAAGCTTTCTTT.